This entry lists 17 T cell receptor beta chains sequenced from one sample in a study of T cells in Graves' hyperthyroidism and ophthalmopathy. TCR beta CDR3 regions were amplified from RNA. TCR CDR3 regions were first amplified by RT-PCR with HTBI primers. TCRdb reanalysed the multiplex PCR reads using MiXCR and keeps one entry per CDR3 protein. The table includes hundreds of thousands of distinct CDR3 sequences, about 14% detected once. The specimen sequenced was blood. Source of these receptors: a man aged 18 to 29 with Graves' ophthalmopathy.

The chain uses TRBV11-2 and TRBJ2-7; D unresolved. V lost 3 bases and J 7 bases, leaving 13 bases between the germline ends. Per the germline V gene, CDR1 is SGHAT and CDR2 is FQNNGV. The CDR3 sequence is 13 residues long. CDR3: CASSLNDHGEQYF. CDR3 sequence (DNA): TGTGCCAGCAGCTTGAACGATCATGGGGAGCAGTACTTC.

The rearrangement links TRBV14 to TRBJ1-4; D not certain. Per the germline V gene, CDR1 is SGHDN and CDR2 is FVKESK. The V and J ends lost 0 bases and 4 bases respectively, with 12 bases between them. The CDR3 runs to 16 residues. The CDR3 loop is CASSQEPRRLNEKLFF. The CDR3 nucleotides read TGTGCCAGCAGCCAAGAACCGCGACGCCTTAATGAAAAACTGTTTTTT.

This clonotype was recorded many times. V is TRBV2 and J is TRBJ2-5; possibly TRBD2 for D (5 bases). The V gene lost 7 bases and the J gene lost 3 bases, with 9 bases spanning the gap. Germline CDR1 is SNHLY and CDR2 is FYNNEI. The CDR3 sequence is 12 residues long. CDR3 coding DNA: TGTGCCAGCACCCTCGGGGAAGAGACCCAGTACTTC. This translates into CASTLGEETQYF.

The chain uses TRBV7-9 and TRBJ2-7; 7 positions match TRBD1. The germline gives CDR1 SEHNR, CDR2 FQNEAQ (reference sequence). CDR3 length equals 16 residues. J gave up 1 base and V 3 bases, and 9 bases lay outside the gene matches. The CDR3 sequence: CASSFTTGTISYEQYF. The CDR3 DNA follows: TGTGCCAGCAGCTTCACGACAGGGACCATATCCTACGAGCAGTACTTC.

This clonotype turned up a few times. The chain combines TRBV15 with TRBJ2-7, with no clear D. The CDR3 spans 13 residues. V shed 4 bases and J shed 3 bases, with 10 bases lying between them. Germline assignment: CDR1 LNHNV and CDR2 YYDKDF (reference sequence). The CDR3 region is CATSNPPGYEQYF. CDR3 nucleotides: TGTGCCACCAGCAACCCTCCAGGCTACGAGCAGTACTTC.

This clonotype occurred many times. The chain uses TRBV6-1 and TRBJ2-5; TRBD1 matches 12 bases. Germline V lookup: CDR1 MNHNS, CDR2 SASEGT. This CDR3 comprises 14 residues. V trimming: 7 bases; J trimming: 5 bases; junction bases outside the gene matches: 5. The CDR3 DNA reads TGTGCCAGCAATTTGGGACAGGGGGCCGAGACCCAGTACTTC. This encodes CASNLGQGAETQYF.

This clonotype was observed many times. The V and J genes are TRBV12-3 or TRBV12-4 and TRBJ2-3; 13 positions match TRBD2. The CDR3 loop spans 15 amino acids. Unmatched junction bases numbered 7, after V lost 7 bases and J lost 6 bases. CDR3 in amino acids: CASTRTSGSGDTQYF. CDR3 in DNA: TGTGCCAGCACCAGGACTAGCGGGAGCGGGGATACGCAGTATTTT.

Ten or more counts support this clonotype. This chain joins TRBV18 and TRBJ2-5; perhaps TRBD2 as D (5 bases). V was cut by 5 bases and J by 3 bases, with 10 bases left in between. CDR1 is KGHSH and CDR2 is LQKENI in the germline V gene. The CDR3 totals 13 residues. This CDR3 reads CASSERTKETQYF. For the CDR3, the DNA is TGTGCCAGCTCAGAGCGGACCAAAGAGACCCAGTACTTC. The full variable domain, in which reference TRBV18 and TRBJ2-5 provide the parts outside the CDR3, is NAGVMQNPRHLVRRRGQEARLRCSPMKGHSHVYWYRQLPEEGLKFMVYLQKENIIDESGMPKERFSAEFPKEGPSILRIQQVVRGDSAAYFCASSERTKETQYFGPGTRLLVL.

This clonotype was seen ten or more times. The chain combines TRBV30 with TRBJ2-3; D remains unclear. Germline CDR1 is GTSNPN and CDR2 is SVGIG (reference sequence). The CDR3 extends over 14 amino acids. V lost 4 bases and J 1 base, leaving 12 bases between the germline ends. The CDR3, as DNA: TGTGCCTGGAAGCTACAGTTAGGCACAGATACGCAGTATTTT. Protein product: CAWKLQLGTDTQYF.

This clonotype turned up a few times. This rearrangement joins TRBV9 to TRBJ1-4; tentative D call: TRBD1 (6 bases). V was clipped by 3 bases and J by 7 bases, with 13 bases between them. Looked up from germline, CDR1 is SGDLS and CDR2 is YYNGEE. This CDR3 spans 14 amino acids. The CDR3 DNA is TGTGCCAGCAGCGCTCAGGGGCAGGGTGAAAAACTGTTTTTT. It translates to CASSAQGQGEKLFF.

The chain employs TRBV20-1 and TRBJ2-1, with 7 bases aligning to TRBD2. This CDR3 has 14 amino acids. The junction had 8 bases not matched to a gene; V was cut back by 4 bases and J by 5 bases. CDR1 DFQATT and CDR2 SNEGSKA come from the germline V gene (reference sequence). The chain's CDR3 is CSAKPRLADNEQFF. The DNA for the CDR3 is TGCAGTGCTAAACCAAGACTAGCCGACAATGAGCAGTTCTTC.

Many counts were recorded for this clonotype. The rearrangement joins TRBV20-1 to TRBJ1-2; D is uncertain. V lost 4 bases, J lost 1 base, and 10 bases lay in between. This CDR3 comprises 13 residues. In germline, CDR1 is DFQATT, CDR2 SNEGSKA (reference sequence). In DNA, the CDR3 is TGCAGTGCTAATTCCCTGCTTAACTATGGCTACACCTTC. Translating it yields CSANSLLNYGYTF.

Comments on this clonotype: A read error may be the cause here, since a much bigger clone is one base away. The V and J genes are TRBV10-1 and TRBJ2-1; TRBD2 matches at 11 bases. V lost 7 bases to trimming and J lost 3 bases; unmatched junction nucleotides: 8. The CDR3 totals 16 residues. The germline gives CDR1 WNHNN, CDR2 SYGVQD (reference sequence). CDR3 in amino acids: CASNDSGRAVYNEQFF. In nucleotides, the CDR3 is TGCGCCAGCAATGATAGCGGGAGGGCCGTCTACAATGAGCAGTTCTTC.

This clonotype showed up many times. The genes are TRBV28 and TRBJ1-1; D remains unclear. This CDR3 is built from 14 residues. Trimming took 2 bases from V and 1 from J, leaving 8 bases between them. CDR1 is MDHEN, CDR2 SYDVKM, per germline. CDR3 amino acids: CASSLMGRNTEAFF. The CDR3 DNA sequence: TGTGCCAGCAGTTTAATGGGGAGGAACACTGAAGCTTTCTTT.

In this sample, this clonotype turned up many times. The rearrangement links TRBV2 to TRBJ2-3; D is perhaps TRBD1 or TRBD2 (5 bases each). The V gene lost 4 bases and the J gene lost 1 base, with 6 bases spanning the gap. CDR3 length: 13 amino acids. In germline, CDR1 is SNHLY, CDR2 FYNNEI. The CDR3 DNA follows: TGTGCCAGCAGTGGGGACGGCACAGATACGCAGTATTTT. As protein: CASSGDGTDTQYF.

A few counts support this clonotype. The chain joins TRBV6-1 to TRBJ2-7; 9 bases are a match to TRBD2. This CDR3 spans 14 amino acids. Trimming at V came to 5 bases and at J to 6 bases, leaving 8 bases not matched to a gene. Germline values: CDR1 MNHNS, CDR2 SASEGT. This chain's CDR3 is CASSPPRGGGEQYF. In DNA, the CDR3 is TGTGCCAGCAGTCCACCGCGGGGGGGCGGCGAGCAGTACTTC.

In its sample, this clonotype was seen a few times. The CDR3 loop reads CASRGGRNSYEQYF. The CDR3 nucleotides read TGTGCCAGTAGGGGGGGACGGAACTCCTACGAGCAGTACTTC. The chain recombines TRBV19 with TRBJ2-7; TRBD2 might be the D (6 bases). CDR1 and CDR2 (germline): LNHDA, SQIVND (reference sequence). This CDR3 is 14 amino acids long. V was trimmed by 6 bases and J by 0 bases, leaving 12 bases between them.